This T cell receptor (beta chain) is from a study of T-cell reconstitution after alpha-beta-depleted transplantation in children. The CDR3 length is 19 residues. TCRbeta library preparation incorporated unique molecular identifiers. TCRdb re-called the PCR reads through MiXCR, storing one row per CDR3 protein. The table includes under 300,000 distinct CDR3 sequences, about 9.6% detected once. Comment on this clonotype: This may arise from a read error, as a much more abundant clone is one base away.

The gene calls are TRBV12-3 or TRBV12-4 and TRBJ2-1; 9 bases map to TRBD2. The sample here was PBMCs from the stem cell graft donor, taken from the stem cell graft. The TCR comes from a human donor who donated a stem cell graft to a child with SCID. CDR3 residues: CACRLALRGIAGANNEQFF. The CDR3 DNA follows: TGTGCCTGCAGATTAGCCCTACGGGGGATAGCGGGGGCAAACAATGAGCAGTTCTTC.